This TCR beta chain was recovered during a study of T cell responses to AZD1222 COVID-19 vaccine. Broader study findings: Seropositive status at baseline applied to only five or six AZD1222 recipients.

The CDR3 sequence is 13 residues long. The J segment lost 3 bases and the V segment lost 11 bases, leaving 10 bases of the junction unmatched. A few counts support this clone. Its antigen is still unknown. Data came from immunoSEQ multiplex PCR; TCRdb stores just in-frame clones and leaves some out. Of around 99,000 clones listed, around 87% are singletons. The specimen comprised peripheral blood, sampled on day 0 of AZD1222 vaccination. This sequence joins TRBV12-3 or TRBV12-4 and TRBJ2-7, with TRBD2 matching 7 bases. This clonotype was sampled from an adult in good health. The CDR3 sequence: CAGSRGEGYEQYF. DNA of the CDR3: TGTGCCGGCTCCCGGGGGGAGGGCTACGAGCAGTACTTC.